The clone carrying this T cell receptor (beta chain) was seen more than once but under ten times. Its antigen is still unknown. These data come from a study of CD8+ T cells in alopecia areata. The wider study: Patients in the treated group were given tofacitinib by mouth, 5 to 10 mg twice a day. Broader study findings: When scalp samples are sequenced, resident alphabeta T cells of normal skin are also captured.

This CDR3 region has 11 residues. Looked up from germline, CDR1 is GTSNPN and CDR2 is SVGIG (reference sequence). Trimming pared 3 bases from V and 9 bases from J, leaving 10 bases between. Extraction of RNA preceded its reverse transcription into cDNA, which served as the sequencing template. Profiling relied on immunoSEQ multiplex PCR, and the TCRdb table lists in-frame clones only, not all of them. This sample has roughly 170,000 clones, with just under 60% found just once. Sampling of alopecia areata patients yielded lesional scalp punch biopsies as well as peripheral blood. PBMCs served as the source from which CD4+ and CD8+ T cells were sorted.

The chain links TRBV30 to TRBJ2-3, with a possible D match to TRBD2 (5 bases). The specimen comprised CD4+ T cells sorted from blood, sampled at week 0. The receptor was isolated from a human donor with alopecia areata. CDR3 sequence reads: CAWSLGGTQYF. CDR3 bases: TGTGCCTGGAGCCTAGGAGGAACGCAGTATTTT. The variable domain in full, with the rest retrieved from reference TRBV30 and TRBJ2-3, is SQTIHQWPATLVQPVGSPLSLECTVEGTSNPNLYWYRQAAGRGLQLLFYSVGIGQISSEVPQNLSASRPQDRQFILSSKKLLLSDSGFYLCAWSLGGTQYFGPGTRLTVL.